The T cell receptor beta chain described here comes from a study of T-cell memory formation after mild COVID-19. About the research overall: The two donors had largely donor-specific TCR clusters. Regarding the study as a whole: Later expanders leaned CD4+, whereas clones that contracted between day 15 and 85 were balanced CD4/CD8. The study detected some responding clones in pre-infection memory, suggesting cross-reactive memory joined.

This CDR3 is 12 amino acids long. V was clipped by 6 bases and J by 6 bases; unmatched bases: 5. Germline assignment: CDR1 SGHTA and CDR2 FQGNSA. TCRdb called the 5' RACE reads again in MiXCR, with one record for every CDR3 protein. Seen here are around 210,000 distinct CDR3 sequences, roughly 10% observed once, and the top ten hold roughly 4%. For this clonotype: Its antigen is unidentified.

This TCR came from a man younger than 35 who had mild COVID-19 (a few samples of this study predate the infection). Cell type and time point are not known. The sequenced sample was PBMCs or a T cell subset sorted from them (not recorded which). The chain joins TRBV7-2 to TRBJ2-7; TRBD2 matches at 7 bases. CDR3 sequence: CASRGGAAEQYF. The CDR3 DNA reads TGTGCCAGCAGGGGAGGGGCCGCCGAGCAGTACTTC.